The rows below give T cell receptor beta chains drawn from one sample of a study of cytomegalovirus exposure and HLA in healthy donors. TCRdb's table, derived via immunoSEQ multiplex PCR, lists solely in-frame clones and lacks some. This table has roughly 88,000 clones, 70% to 85% appearing once. Sequencing was done on a sample of PBMCs. The receptor set was obtained from a man aged 30-40 years in good health and CMV-seropositive. Both conserved end residues are part of each CDR3. The D gene is left open where the match is weak. Not every row has a clone size; where given, it reads once, few, many or a size class.

CDR3 protein: CASSPGTGYQPQHF
CDR3 DNA: TGTGCCAGCAGCCCCGGGACAGGATACCAGCCCCAGCATTTT
J gene: TRBJ1-5
D gene: TRBD1
clone size: NA
V gene: TRBV6-6

CDR3 protein: CASSRAGALSTDTQYF
CDR3 DNA: TGTGCCAGTAGTCGAGCGGGGGCCTTAAGCACAGATACGCAGTATTTT
J gene: TRBJ2-3
D gene: TRBD2
clone size: NA
V gene: TRBV19

CDR3 protein: CASSQGGTAAGYTF
CDR3 DNA: TGCGCCAGCAGCCAAGGAGGGACAGCGGCTGGCTACACCTTC
J gene: TRBJ1-2
D gene: TRBD1
clone size: NA
V gene: TRBV4-3

CDR3 protein: CASSRSQGIYGYTF
CDR3 DNA: TGTGCCAGCAGTCGTTCTCAGGGAATCTATGGCTACACCTTC
J gene: TRBJ1-2
D gene: NA
clone size: NA
V gene: TRBV27

CDR3 protein: CASSLGRGSYEQYF
CDR3 DNA: TGTGCCAGCAGCTTGGGGCGAGGATCCTACGAGCAGTACTTC
J gene: TRBJ2-7
D gene: NA
clone size: few
V gene: TRBV13

CDR3 protein: CASSYSQANSPLHF
CDR3 DNA: TGTGCCAGCAGTTACTCACAGGCCAATTCACCCCTCCACTTT
J gene: TRBJ1-6
D gene: NA
clone size: NA
V gene: TRBV6-5

CDR3 protein: CASLGAEGNTIYF
CDR3 DNA: TGTGCCAGTTTGGGGGCGGAAGGAAACACCATATATTTT
J gene: TRBJ1-3
D gene: NA
clone size: few
V gene: TRBV6-1

CDR3 protein: CASSLGGGAGGQPQHF
CDR3 DNA: TGTGCCAGCAGCTTGGGTGGGGGGGCCGGGGGGCAGCCCCAGCATTTT
J gene: TRBJ1-5
D gene: NA
clone size: once
V gene: TRBV5-6

CDR3 protein: CASSLVTGPNEKLFF
CDR3 DNA: TGCGCCAGCAGCTTGGTGACAGGACCTAATGAAAAACTGTTTTTT
J gene: TRBJ1-4
D gene: NA
clone size: NA
V gene: TRBV5-1

CDR3 protein: CAIKSSTNTGELFF
CDR3 DNA: TGTGCCATCAAGAGTAGTACGAACACCGGGGAGCTGTTTTTT
J gene: TRBJ2-2
D gene: NA
clone size: few
V gene: TRBV10-3

CDR3 protein: CASSQTGPSGSADEQYF
CDR3 DNA: TGCGCCAGCAGCCAAACCGGGCCTAGCGGGAGCGCCGACGAGCAGTACTTC
J gene: TRBJ2-7
D gene: TRBD2
clone size: NA
V gene: TRBV4-1

CDR3 protein: CASHHGTQGGYTF
CDR3 DNA: TGCGCCAGCCATCACGGGACACAGGGTGGCTACACCTTC
J gene: TRBJ1-2
D gene: NA
clone size: NA
V gene: TRBV5-1

CDR3 protein: CASSLSDLTYEQYF
CDR3 DNA: TGTGCCAGCAGCTTGTCCGACTTGACCTACGAGCAGTACTTC
J gene: TRBJ2-7
D gene: NA
clone size: NA
V gene: TRBV7-9

CDR3 protein: CASSKIYGTGTF
CDR3 DNA: TGTGCCAGCAGCAAAATTTATGGGACAGGGACCTTC
J gene: TRBJ1-2
D gene: NA
clone size: NA
V gene: TRBV21-1

CDR3 protein: CSVEDGTGPGANVLTF
CDR3 DNA: TGCAGCGTTGAAGATGGAACAGGGCCTGGGGCCAACGTCCTGACTTTC
J gene: TRBJ2-6
D gene: NA
clone size: NA
V gene: TRBV29-1

CDR3 protein: CASSPQGRGNTIYF
CDR3 DNA: TGCGCCAGCAGCCCCCAGGGGAGAGGAAACACCATATATTTT
J gene: TRBJ1-3
D gene: NA
clone size: few
V gene: TRBV4-3

CDR3 protein: CAGYGDGYTF
CDR3 DNA: TGTGCCGGTTACGGGGATGGCTACACCTTC
J gene: TRBJ1-2
D gene: NA
clone size: NA
V gene: TRBV21-1

CDR3 protein: CASIGSLQGALSYGYTF
CDR3 DNA: TGTGCCAGCATCGGGTCTCTGCAGGGGGCGTTGAGCTATGGCTACACCTTC
J gene: TRBJ1-2
D gene: TRBD1
clone size: NA
V gene: TRBV28

CDR3 protein: CASSPWASSYNEQFF
CDR3 DNA: TGTGCCAGCAGTCCGTGGGCCAGCTCCTACAATGAGCAGTTCTTC
J gene: TRBJ2-1
D gene: NA
clone size: NA
V gene: TRBV13

CDR3 protein: CASSLRLGGPYNEQFF
CDR3 DNA: TGCGCCAGCAGCTTGAGACTAGGCGGGCCCTACAATGAGCAGTTCTTC
J gene: TRBJ2-1
D gene: NA
clone size: NA
V gene: TRBV5-1

CDR3 protein: CASRDRGGVGNQPQHF
CDR3 DNA: TGTGCCTCCCGGGACAGGGGAGGGGTTGGCAATCAGCCCCAGCATTTT
J gene: TRBJ1-5
D gene: TRBD1
clone size: NA
V gene: TRBV27

CDR3 protein: CASSIPGTSGNTIYF
CDR3 DNA: TGTGCCAGTAGTATACCGGGAACCTCTGGAAACACCATATATTTT
J gene: TRBJ1-3
D gene: NA
clone size: once
V gene: TRBV19

CDR3 protein: CASSVGGGRAGFDEQYF
CDR3 DNA: TGTGCCAGCAGCGTAGGTGGCGGGAGGGCCGGTTTCGACGAGCAGTACTTC
J gene: TRBJ2-7
D gene: TRBD2
clone size: NA
V gene: TRBV9